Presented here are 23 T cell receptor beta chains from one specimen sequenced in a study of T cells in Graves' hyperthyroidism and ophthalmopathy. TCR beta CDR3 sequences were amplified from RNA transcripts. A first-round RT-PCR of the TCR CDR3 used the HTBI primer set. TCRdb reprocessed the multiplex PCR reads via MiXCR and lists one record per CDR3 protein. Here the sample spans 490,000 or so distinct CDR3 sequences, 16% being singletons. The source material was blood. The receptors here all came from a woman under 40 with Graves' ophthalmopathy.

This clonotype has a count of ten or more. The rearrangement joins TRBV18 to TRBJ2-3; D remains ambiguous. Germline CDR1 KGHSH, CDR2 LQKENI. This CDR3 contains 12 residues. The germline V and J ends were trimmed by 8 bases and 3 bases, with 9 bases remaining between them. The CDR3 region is CASSPGTDTQYF. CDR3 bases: TGTGCCAGCAGTCCCGGGACAGATACGCAGTATTTT. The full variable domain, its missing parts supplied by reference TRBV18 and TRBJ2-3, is NAGVMQNPRHLVRRRGQEARLRCSPMKGHSHVYWYRQLPEEGLKFMVYLQKENIIDESGMPKERFSAEFPKEGPSILRIQQVVRGDSAAYFCASSPGTDTQYFGPGTRLTVL.

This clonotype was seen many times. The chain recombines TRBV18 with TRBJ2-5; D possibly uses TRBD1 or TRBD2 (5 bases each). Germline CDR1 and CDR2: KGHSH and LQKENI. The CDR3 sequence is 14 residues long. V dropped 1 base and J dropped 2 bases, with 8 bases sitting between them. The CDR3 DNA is TGTGCCAGCTCACCACGGGACGGACAAGAGACCCAGTACTTC. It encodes CASSPRDGQETQYF.

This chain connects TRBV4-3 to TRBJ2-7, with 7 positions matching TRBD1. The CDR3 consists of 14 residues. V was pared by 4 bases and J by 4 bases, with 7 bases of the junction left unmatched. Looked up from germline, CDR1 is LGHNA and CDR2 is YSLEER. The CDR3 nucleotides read TGCGCCAGCAGCCTACTGACAGGGTATTACGAGCAGTACTTC. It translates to CASSLLTGYYEQYF.

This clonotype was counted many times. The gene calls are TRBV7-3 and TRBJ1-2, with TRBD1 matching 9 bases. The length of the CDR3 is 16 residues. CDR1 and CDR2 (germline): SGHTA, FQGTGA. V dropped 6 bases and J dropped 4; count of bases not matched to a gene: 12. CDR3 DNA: TGTGCCAGCAGTTTGGGGAGTGGGGACAGGGTCTATGGCTACACCTTC. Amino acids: CASSLGSGDRVYGYTF.

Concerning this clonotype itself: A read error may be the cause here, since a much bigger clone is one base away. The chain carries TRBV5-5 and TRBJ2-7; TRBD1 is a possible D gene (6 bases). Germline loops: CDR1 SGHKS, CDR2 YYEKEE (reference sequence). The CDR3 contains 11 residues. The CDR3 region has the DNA TGCGCCAGTCATGATCAGGGGGAGCAGTACTTC. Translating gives CASHDQGEQYF.

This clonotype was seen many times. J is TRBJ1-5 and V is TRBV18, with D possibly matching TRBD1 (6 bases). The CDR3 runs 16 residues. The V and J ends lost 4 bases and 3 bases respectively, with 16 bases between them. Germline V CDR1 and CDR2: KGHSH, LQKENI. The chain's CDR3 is CASSRTGTTLNQPQHF. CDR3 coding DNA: TGTGCCAGCTCACGGACCGGGACAACTCTCAATCAGCCCCAGCATTTT.

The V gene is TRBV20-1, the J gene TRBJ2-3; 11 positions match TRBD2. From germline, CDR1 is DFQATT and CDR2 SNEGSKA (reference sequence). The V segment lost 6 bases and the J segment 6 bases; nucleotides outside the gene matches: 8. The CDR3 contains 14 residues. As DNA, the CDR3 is TGCAGTGCCCGACTAGCGGGGAGTTCCGATACGCAGTATTTT. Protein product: CSARLAGSSDTQYF.

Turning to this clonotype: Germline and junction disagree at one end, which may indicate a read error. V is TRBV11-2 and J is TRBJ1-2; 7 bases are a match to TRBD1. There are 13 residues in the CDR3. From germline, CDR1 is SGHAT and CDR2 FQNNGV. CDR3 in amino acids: CAGSLGQRYGYTF. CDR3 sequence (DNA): TGTGCCGGCAGCTTGGGACAGCGCTATGGCTACACCTTC. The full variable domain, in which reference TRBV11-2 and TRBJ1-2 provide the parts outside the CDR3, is EAGVAQSPRYKIIEKRQSVAFWCNPISGHATLYWYQQILGQGPKLLIQFQNNGVVDDSQLPKDRFSAERLKGVDSTLKIQPAKLEDSAVYLCAGSLGQRYGYTFGSGTRLTVV.

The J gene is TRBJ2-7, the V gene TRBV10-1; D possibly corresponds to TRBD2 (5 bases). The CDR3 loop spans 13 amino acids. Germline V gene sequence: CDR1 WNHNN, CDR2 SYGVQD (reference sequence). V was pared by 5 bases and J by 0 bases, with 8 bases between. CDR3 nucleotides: TGCGCCAGCAGTCGGGAACCCTCCTACGAGCAGTACTTC. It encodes CASSREPSYEQYF.

In DNA form, the CDR3 reads TGCAGTGCCCGGCGGCGGGGACTAGTTCGTGAGCAGTTCTTC. Translating it yields CSARRRGLVREQFF. V and J are TRBV20-1 and TRBJ2-1, with 8 bases fitting TRBD2. The trim removed 6 bases at V and 9 bases at J, leaving 13 bases unmatched. CDR1 is DFQATT and CDR2 is SNEGSKA in the germline V gene (reference sequence). This CDR3 spans 14 amino acids.

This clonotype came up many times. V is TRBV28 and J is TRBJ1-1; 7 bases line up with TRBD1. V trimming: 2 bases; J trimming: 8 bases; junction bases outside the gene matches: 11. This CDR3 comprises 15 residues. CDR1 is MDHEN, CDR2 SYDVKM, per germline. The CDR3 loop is CASSLRGTAPREAFF. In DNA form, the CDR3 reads TGTGCCAGCAGTTTACGGGGGACAGCCCCTCGGGAAGCTTTCTTT.

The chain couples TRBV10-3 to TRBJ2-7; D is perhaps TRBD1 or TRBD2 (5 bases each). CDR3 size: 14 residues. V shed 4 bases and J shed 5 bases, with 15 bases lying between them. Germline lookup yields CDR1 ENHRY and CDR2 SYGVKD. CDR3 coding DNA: TGTGCCATCAGTGGGTGGGACCGACCTCACGAGCAGTACTTC. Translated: CAISGWDRPHEQYF.

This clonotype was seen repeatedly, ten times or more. The CDR3 sequence is CASSDHRGGNTEAFF. Written as DNA, the CDR3 is TGTGCCAGCAGTGACCACAGGGGTGGGAACACTGAAGCTTTCTTT. The chain couples TRBV27 to TRBJ1-1; 7 nucleotides match TRBD1. CDR1 is MNHEY and CDR2 is SMNVEV in the germline V gene (reference sequence). CDR3 length equals 15 residues. V shed 5 bases, J shed 1 base, and the junction held 7 bases outside the gene matches.

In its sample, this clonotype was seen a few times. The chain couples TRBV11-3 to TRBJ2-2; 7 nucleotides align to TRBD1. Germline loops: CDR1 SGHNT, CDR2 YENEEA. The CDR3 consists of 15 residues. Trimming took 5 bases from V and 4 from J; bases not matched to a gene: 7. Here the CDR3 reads CASSPQGTVTGELFF. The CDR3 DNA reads TGTGCCAGCAGCCCCCAAGGGACAGTCACCGGGGAGCTGTTTTTT.

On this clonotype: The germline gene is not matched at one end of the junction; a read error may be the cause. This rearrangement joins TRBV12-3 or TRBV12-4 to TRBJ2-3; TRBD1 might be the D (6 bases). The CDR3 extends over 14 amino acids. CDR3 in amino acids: CASSFRGSTDTRYF. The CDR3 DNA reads TGTGCCAGCAGCTTCAGGGGTAGCACAGATACGCGGTATTTT.

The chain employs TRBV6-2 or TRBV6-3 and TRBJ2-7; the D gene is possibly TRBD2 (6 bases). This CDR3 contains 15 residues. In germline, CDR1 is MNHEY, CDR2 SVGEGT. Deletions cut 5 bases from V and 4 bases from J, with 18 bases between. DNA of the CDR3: TGTGCCAGCAGTGGAGGTGCCGGGAGAGGTTACGAGCAGTACTTC. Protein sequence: CASSGGAGRGYEQYF.

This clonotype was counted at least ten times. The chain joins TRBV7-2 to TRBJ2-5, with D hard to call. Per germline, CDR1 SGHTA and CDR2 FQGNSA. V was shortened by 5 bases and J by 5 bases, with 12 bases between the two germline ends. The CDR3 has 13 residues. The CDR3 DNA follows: TGTGCCAGCAGCGAAGACATTCGGGAGACCCAGTACTTC. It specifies CASSEDIRETQYF.

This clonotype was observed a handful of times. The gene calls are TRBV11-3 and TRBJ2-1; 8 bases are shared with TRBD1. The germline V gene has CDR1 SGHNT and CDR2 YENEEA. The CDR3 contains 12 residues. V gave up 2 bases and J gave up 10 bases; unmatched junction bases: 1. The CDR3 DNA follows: TGTGCCAGCAGCTTACGACAGGGGGAGCAGTTCTTC. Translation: CASSLRQGEQFF.

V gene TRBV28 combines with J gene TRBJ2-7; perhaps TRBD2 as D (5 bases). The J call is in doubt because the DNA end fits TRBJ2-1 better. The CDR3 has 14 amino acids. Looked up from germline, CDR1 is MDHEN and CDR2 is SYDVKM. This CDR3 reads CASSFRGGGYEQFF. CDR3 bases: TGTGCCAGCAGTTTCCGGGGTGGAGGCTACGAGCAGTTCTTC.

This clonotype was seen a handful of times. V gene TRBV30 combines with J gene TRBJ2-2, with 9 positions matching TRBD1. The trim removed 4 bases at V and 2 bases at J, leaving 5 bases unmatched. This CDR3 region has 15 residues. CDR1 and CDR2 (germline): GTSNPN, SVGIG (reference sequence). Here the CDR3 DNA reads TGTGCCTGGATCCGGACAGGGGCCAACACCGGGGAGCTGTTTTTT. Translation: CAWIRTGANTGELFF.

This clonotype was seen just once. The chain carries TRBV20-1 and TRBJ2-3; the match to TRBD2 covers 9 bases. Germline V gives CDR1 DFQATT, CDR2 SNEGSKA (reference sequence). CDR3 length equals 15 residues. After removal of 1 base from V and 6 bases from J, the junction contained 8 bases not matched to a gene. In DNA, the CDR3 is TGCAGTGCTAGAGGTATTAGCGGGAGAGTGGATACGCAGTATTTT. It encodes CSARGISGRVDTQYF.

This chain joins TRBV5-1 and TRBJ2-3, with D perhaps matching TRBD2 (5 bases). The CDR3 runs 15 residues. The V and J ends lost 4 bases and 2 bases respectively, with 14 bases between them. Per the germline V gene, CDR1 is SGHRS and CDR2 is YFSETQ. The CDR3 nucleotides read TGCGCCAGCAGCGAAAAAGCGGAAATCACAGATACGCAGTATTTT. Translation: CASSEKAEITDTQYF.

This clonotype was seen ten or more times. The CDR3 coding sequence is TGTGCCAGCAGGCACACTGCTATGAACACTGAAGCTTTCTTT. Translation gives CASRHTAMNTEAFF. The chain carries TRBV11-2 and TRBJ1-1; D is ambiguous. CDR3 length: 14 amino acids. Per germline, CDR1 SGHAT and CDR2 FQNNGV. The germline V and J ends were trimmed by 6 bases and 0 bases, with 11 bases remaining between them.